These 28 T cell receptor beta chains came from one sample sequenced in a study of CD8+ T cells in alopecia areata. Extracted from the samples, RNA was reverse transcribed into cDNA to serve as the sequencing template. The repertoire was sequenced with immunoSEQ multiplex PCR; TCRdb's copy has only in-frame clones and lacks some. Seen here are some 110,000 clones, 50% to 75% observed once, and the top ten hold around 30%. Treatment of the sample: oral pan-JAK inhibitor, 5-10 mg twice daily. The sequenced sample was CD8+ T cells sorted from blood, obtained at week 4, from a patient treated with tofacitinib. The receptor set was obtained from a human donor with alopecia areata.

Only one count was recorded for this clone. V is TRBV30 and J is TRBJ1-2; 7 bases align to TRBD1. Unmatched junction bases numbered 9, after V lost 8 bases and J lost 6 bases. The V gene's germline CDR1 is GTSNPN and CDR2 SVGIG (reference sequence). This CDR3 region has 12 residues. The DNA for the CDR3 is TGTGCCGCGGAGGGAGGGGGCCATGGCTACACCTTC. Protein product: CAAEGGGHGYTF.

The chain is built from TRBV30 and TRBJ1-1, with D unresolved. The ends were cut back, 5 bases at V and 0 bases at J, with 10 bases in the middle. The CDR3 loop spans 13 amino acids. CDR1 and CDR2 from the germline V gene are GTSNPN and SVGIG (reference sequence). The CDR3 bases are TGTGCCTGGGGTATAGGGATGAACACTGAAGCTTTCTTT. Its protein is CAWGIGMNTEAFF.

The rearrangement uses TRBV12-5 and TRBJ1-1, with 8 positions matching TRBD1. This CDR3 contains 18 residues. Germline CDR1 LGHNT, CDR2 FRNRAP. V lost 0 bases and J lost 1; bases outside the gene matches: 10. The CDR3 DNA follows: TGTGCTAGTGGTTTGGTAATACGACTGGGACAGGAGAACACTGAAGCTTTCTTT. This translates into CASGLVIRLGQENTEAFF.

This clone has more than one count but fewer than ten. The chain has TRBV29-1 and TRBJ2-1; 10 bases fit TRBD1. Per germline, CDR1 SQVTM and CDR2 ANQGSEA. The J segment lost 3 bases and the V segment lost 7 bases, leaving 6 bases of the junction unmatched. The CDR3 consists of 14 residues. The CDR3 DNA follows: TGCAGCGGTGCGGGGACAGGGGACTACAATGAGCAGTTCTTC. Its protein product is CSGAGTGDYNEQFF.

The rearrangement links TRBV4-1 to TRBJ2-3; 7 bases align to TRBD2. The CDR3 spans 15 residues. Germline V gives CDR1 MGHRA, CDR2 YSYEKL. V shed 4 bases and J 6 bases; nucleotides not matched to a gene: 10. This CDR3 reads CASSLLGGERDTQYF. CDR3 DNA: TGCGCCAGCAGCCTCCTGGGGGGGGAAAGGGATACGCAGTATTTT.

The sample holds one count of this clone. Other DNA sequences in the sample encode the same CDR3. The rearrangement uses TRBV30 and TRBJ1-1, with D unresolved. This CDR3 spans 12 amino acids. The V and J ends lost 0 bases and 4 bases respectively, with 6 bases between them. Germline assignment: CDR1 GTSNPN and CDR2 SVGIG (reference sequence). The DNA for the CDR3 is TGTGCCTGGAGTGTAAGTGGCACTGAAGCTTTCTTT. Its protein is CAWSVSGTEAFF. Full variable domain (missing parts from reference TRBV30 and TRBJ1-1): SQTIHQWPATLVQPVGSPLSLECTVEGTSNPNLYWYRQAAGRGLQLLFYSVGIGQISSEVPQNLSASRPQDRQFILSSKKLLLSDSGFYLCAWSVSGTEAFFGQGTRLTVV.

This clone came up a few times. The rearrangement links TRBV30 to TRBJ1-5; no definite D call. This CDR3 has 13 residues. Germline CDR1 reads GTSNPN; CDR2 reads SVGIG (reference sequence). V was pared by 0 bases and J by 6 bases, with 9 bases between. CDR3: CAWSVEFGQPQHF. CDR3 in DNA: TGTGCCTGGAGTGTAGAATTCGGTCAGCCCCAGCATTTT.

The chain has TRBV5-6 and TRBJ2-5; D remains ambiguous. Trimming pared 0 bases from V and 9 bases from J, leaving 6 bases between. Germline values: CDR1 SGHDT, CDR2 YYEEEE. The CDR3 has 11 amino acids. The CDR3 protein is CASSLAAAQYF. The CDR3 nucleotides are TGTGCCAGCAGCTTGGCAGCAGCCCAGTACTTC.

The V gene is TRBV30, the J gene TRBJ1-1, with D maybe TRBD1 (6 bases). The V end was cut by 3 bases, the J end by 1 base, with 12 bases between. The V gene's germline CDR1 is GTSNPN and CDR2 SVGIG (reference sequence). The length of the CDR3 is 14 residues. CDR3 bases: TGTGCCTGGAGAGCTTGGACAGAGAACACTGAAGCTTTCTTT. This sequence encodes CAWRAWTENTEAFF.

This chain joins TRBV7-9 and TRBJ2-5; 9 bases fit TRBD2. The trim removed 5 bases at V and 1 base at J, leaving 11 bases unmatched. Looked up from germline, CDR1 is SEHNR and CDR2 is FQNEAQ (reference sequence). The CDR3 covers 17 residues. In DNA form, the CDR3 reads TGTGCCAGCAGCCTCCTCGGTGGAGCGGGGGGCCAAGAGACCCAGTACTTC. Protein sequence: CASSLLGGAGGQETQYF.

The CDR3 DNA is TGCAGCGTTGACCTGCTCACAGGGGTTACATACGAGCAGTACTTC. Protein: CSVDLLTGVTYEQYF. This chain joins TRBV29-1 and TRBJ2-7; TRBD1 agrees at 7 bases. The CDR3 loop spans 15 amino acids. Germline trimming cut 3 bases from V and 4 bases from J; bases unmatched to any gene: 12. In germline, CDR1 is SQVTM, CDR2 ANQGSEA.

V is TRBV29-1 and J is TRBJ1-1; D possibly corresponds to TRBD1 (5 bases). This CDR3 contains 13 residues. Germline CDR1 is SQVTM and CDR2 is ANQGSEA. V lost 3 bases and J lost 0, with 8 bases in between. The CDR3 DNA sequence: TGCAGCGTTGATGCAGGGCTGAACACTGAAGCTTTCTTT. Translation: CSVDAGLNTEAFF.

The chain recombines TRBV5-6 with TRBJ2-1; perhaps TRBD1 as D (6 bases). Germline CDR1 SGHDT, CDR2 YYEEEE. V was pared by 3 bases and J by 8 bases, with 9 bases between. The CDR3 sequence is 12 residues long. CDR3 nucleotides: TGTGCCAGCAGCTCACAGGGCTATGAGCAGTTCTTC. Residues: CASSSQGYEQFF.

In its sample, this clone was seen a few times. This rearrangement joins TRBV29-1 to TRBJ1-1; unclear D gene. Germline values: CDR1 SQVTM, CDR2 ANQGSEA. The CDR3 is 11 residues long. V lost 2 bases and J lost 5, with 6 bases in between. CDR3 coding DNA: TGCAGCGTTGAAAAAGGAACTGAAGCTTTCTTT. Translated, it gives CSVEKGTEAFF.

The chain recombines TRBV30 with TRBJ1-2; TRBD1 aligns across 7 bases. Germline lookup yields CDR1 GTSNPN and CDR2 SVGIG (reference sequence). The CDR3 is 15 amino acids. V lost 1 base to trimming and J lost 6 bases; unmatched junction nucleotides: 11. Here the CDR3 DNA reads TGTGCCTGGAGTGGGTCGACAGGGCTCCTCGATGGCTACACCTTC. It specifies CAWSGSTGLLDGYTF.

The V gene is TRBV29-1, the J gene TRBJ1-1; D call uncertain. Deletions cut 3 bases from V and 1 base from J, with 9 bases between. This CDR3 has 13 amino acids. In germline, CDR1 is SQVTM, CDR2 ANQGSEA. CDR3 sequence: CSVDGWENTEAFF. In DNA form, the CDR3 reads TGCAGCGTTGACGGGTGGGAGAACACTGAAGCTTTCTTT.

V gene TRBV27 combines with J gene TRBJ2-2; D assignment may be TRBD1 or TRBD2 (5 bases each). The germline CDR1 and CDR2 sequences are MNHEY and SMNVEV (reference sequence). Trimming cost V 10 bases and J 7 bases, with 13 bases left between them. The CDR3 sequence is 12 residues long. CDR3 DNA: TGTGCCACGCGGTGGGGGAGCGGGGAGCTGTTTTTT. This codes for CATRWGSGELFF.

V and J are TRBV30 and TRBJ1-2, with D perhaps TRBD1 (6 bases). The CDR3 is 13 residues long. Trimming left V 4 bases short and J 4 bases short, with 13 bases between. The germline CDR1 and CDR2 sequences are GTSNPN and SVGIG (reference sequence). The CDR3 protein is CAWTAQGSYGYTF. CDR3 sequence (DNA): TGTGCCTGGACGGCACAGGGTAGCTATGGCTACACCTTC.

V gene TRBV30 combines with J gene TRBJ2-4, with D possibly matching TRBD2 (6 bases). The CDR3 has 12 amino acids. The V gene's germline CDR1 is GTSNPN and CDR2 SVGIG (reference sequence). V lost 1 base, J lost 6 bases, and 7 bases lay in between. As DNA, the CDR3 is TGTGCCTGGAGTGGGGAGGTAAACATTCAGTACTTC. Its protein is CAWSGEVNIQYF.

The chain combines TRBV27 with TRBJ1-6; 10 bases match TRBD1. The V gene's germline CDR1 is MNHEY and CDR2 SMNVEV (reference sequence). With V trimmed by 3 bases and J by 7 bases, 0 bases remained unmatched. The CDR3 sequence is 14 residues long. The chain's CDR3 is CASSLGQGNSPLHF. The DNA of the CDR3 is TGTGCCAGCAGTTTGGGACAGGGGAATTCACCCCTCCACTTT.

The DNA for the CDR3 is TGTGCCAGCAGTGGAGGGGGCGCCAAAAACATTCAGTACTTC. This sequence encodes CASSGGGAKNIQYF. The gene calls are TRBV6-6 and TRBJ2-4; tentative D call: TRBD1 (7 bases). The V gene's germline CDR1 is MNHNY and CDR2 SVGAGI (reference sequence). CDR3 length: 14 amino acids. V was cut by 5 bases and J by 1 base, with 9 bases left in between.

This clone was seen more than once but under ten times. The chain links TRBV5-6 to TRBJ2-7, with a tentative D call TRBD1 (6 bases). The V gene lost 0 bases and the J gene lost 0 bases, with 7 bases spanning the gap. Germline V gives CDR1 SGHDT, CDR2 YYEEEE. The CDR3 has 14 amino acids. The DNA for the CDR3 is TGTGCCAGCAGCTTGGGACAGGACTCCTACGAGCAGTACTTC. Residues: CASSLGQDSYEQYF. The full variable domain, in which reference TRBV5-6 and TRBJ2-7 provide the parts outside the CDR3, is DAGVTQSPTHLIKTRGQQVTLRCSPKSGHDTVSWYQQALGQGPQFIFQYYEEEERQRGNFPDRFSGHQFPNYSSELNVNALLLGDSALYLCASSLGQDSYEQYFGPGTRLTVT.

The chain couples TRBV29-1 to TRBJ2-7; D is uncertain. V was pared by 7 bases and J by 0 bases, with 16 bases between. Germline V gives CDR1 SQVTM, CDR2 ANQGSEA. The CDR3 sequence is 14 residues long. The CDR3 loop reads CSALDSRYSYEQYF. CDR3 sequence (DNA): TGCAGCGCCCTCGATAGCAGGTACTCCTACGAGCAGTACTTC.

This clone was found once. The chain has TRBV14 and TRBJ2-3; perhaps TRBD2 as D (6 bases). Germline loops: CDR1 SGHDN, CDR2 FVKESK. This CDR3 comprises 14 residues. V lost 4 bases and J lost 3, with 11 bases in between. The CDR3 DNA reads as TGTGCCAGCAGCCTCTTGGGGGGAACAGATACGCAGTATTTT. This encodes CASSLLGGTDTQYF.

The gene calls are TRBV27 and TRBJ2-5; D gene unclear. There are 13 residues in the CDR3. The V end lost 6 bases, the J end lost 5 bases, and 13 bases lay between the germline ends. Germline lookup yields CDR1 MNHEY and CDR2 SMNVEV (reference sequence). CDR3 amino acids: CASRHLTDETQYF. The CDR3 nucleotides read TGTGCCAGCAGGCACCTCACAGATGAGACCCAGTACTTC.

The chain has TRBV25-1 and TRBJ2-5; the D is unclear. CDR1 and CDR2 from the germline V gene are MGHDK and SYGVNS. V shed 2 bases and J shed 5 bases, with 0 bases lying between them. The CDR3 contains 10 residues. CDR3 sequence reads: CASSEETQYF. CDR3 sequence (DNA): TGTGCCAGCAGTGAAGAGACCCAGTACTTC.

The chain combines TRBV5-1 with TRBJ2-7, with D possibly matching TRBD2 (5 bases). Germline V gives CDR1 SGHRS, CDR2 YFSETQ. Trimming left V 0 bases short and J 4 bases short, with 23 bases between. CDR3 size: 18 residues. CDR3 DNA: TGCGCCAGCAGCTTGGTCGCTCTTGGAGAGGGAACAATATACGAGCAGTACTTC. It codes for CASSLVALGEGTIYEQYF.

The rearrangement links TRBV27 to TRBJ1-1; no clear D. CDR1 is MNHEY, CDR2 SMNVEV, per germline (reference sequence). V dropped 3 bases and J dropped 2 bases, with 7 bases sitting between them. The CDR3 runs to 13 residues. The CDR3 sequence is CASSFGGNTEAFF. The CDR3 DNA sequence: TGTGCCAGCAGTTTTGGCGGAAACACTGAAGCTTTCTTT.